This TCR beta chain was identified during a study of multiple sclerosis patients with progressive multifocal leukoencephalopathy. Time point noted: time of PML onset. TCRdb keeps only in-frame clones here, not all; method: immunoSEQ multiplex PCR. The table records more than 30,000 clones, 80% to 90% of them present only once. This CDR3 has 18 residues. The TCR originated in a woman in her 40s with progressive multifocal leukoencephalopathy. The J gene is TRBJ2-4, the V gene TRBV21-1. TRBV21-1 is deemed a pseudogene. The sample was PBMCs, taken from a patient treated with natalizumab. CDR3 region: CASSQRVIGALVKNIQYF. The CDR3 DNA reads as TGTGCCAGCAGCCAAAGGGTCATAGGGGCACTAGTCAAAAACATTCAGTACTTC.